This T cell receptor (beta chain) was retrieved from a study of cytomegalovirus exposure and HLA in healthy donors. The assay was immunoSEQ multiplex PCR, and TCRdb's table has in-frame clones only and misses some. The table shows some 120,000 clones, with about nine tenths occurring only once. The germline V and J ends were trimmed by 8 bases and 0 bases, with 13 bases remaining between them. The CDR3 is 15 amino acids. Germline-derived CDR1 and CDR2 are MDHEN and SYDVKM. The sequencing input was PBMCs. This sequence joins TRBV28 and TRBJ2-2, with D possibly being TRBD2 (6 bases). The clonotype was recovered from a man under 40 in good health and CMV-seronegative. CDR3 nucleotides: TGTGCCAGCGGATCTGGAGGGGCGAACACCGGGGAGCTGTTTTTT. This gives the protein CASGSGGANTGELFF. The whole variable domain, remainder taken from reference TRBV28 and TRBJ2-2, is DVKVTQSSRYLVKRTGEKVFLECVQDMDHENMFWYRQDPGLGLRLIYFSYDVKMKEKGDIPEGYSVSREKKERFSLILESASTNQTSMYLCASGSGGANTGELFFGEGSRLTVL.